This is a list of T cell receptor beta chains from one sample in a study of blood T cell repertoires in COVID-19. Clones were sequenced by immunoSEQ multiplex PCR, and TCRdb holds only the in-frame ones, with some missing. The sample shows about 180,000 clones, around 86% of them seen only once. Input material: peripheral blood. These receptors were taken from a woman aged 70-85 years with COVID-19, enrolled during active disease. Each CDR3 is given with its conserved first and last residue. A D gene is named only where the DNA matches it firmly. Where a row states a size, it is once, few, many or the class of an expanded clone; other rows omit it.

d_call,v_call,clone_size,j_call,cdr3_aa,cdr3_nt
-,TRBV10-3,-,TRBJ2-2,CAIKSGSNTGELFF,TGTGCCATCAAAAGCGGATCGAACACCGGGGAGCTGTTTTTT
-,TRBV30,-,TRBJ2-5,CAWTNGETQYF,TGTGCCTGGACCAACGGAGAGACCCAGTACTTC
-,TRBV18,-,TRBJ1-1,CASSPKGSDTEAFF,TGTGCCAGCTCACCAAAGGGGTCTGACACTGAAGCTTTCTTT
-,TRBV18,-,TRBJ1-5,CAAGEDSNQPQHF,TGTGCCGCGGGGGAGGATAGCAATCAGCCCCAGCATTTT
-,TRBV5-4,-,TRBJ2-2,CASLSVDRPGELFF,TGTGCCAGCCTCAGCGTGGATCGACCCGGGGAGCTGTTTTTT
-,TRBV24-1,-,TRBJ1-2,CATSDPRAGKYGYTF,TGTGCCACCAGTGATCCTCGGGCAGGGAAATATGGCTACACCTTC
-,TRBV5-1,few,TRBJ1-1,CASSLSQGYTEAFF,TGCGCCAGCAGCTTGTCCCAGGGGTACACTGAAGCTTTCTTT
-,TRBV21-1,-,TRBJ1-2,CASSKGAGNYGYTF,TGTGCCAGCAGCAAAGGGGCAGGGAACTATGGCTACACCTTC
-,TRBV27,-,TRBJ2-1,CADIIGSSSNEQFF,TGTGCCGACATAATCGGGAGTTCCTCCAATGAGCAGTTCTTC
-,TRBV27,-,TRBJ1-2,CASRRQVNYGYTF,TGTGCCAGCAGACGTCAGGTCAACTATGGCTACACCTTC
TRBD2,TRBV29-1,-,TRBJ2-1,CSVLGLAAAYNEQFF,TGCAGCGTGCTCGGACTAGCGGCCGCCTACAATGAGCAGTTCTTC
-,TRBV18,-,TRBJ1-1,CASSPAVNTEAFF,TGTGCCAGCTCACCCGCGGTAAACACTGAAGCTTTCTTT
-,TRBV6-6,-,TRBJ1-1,CASSYTGVNTEAFF,TGTGCCAGCAGTTACACGGGAGTGAACACTGAAGCTTTCTTT
TRBD1,TRBV3-1/TRBV3-2,once,TRBJ1-4,CASSQESLGTGREKLFF,TGTGCCAGCAGCCAAGAGTCCCTCGGGACAGGGAGGGAAAAACTGTTTTTT
-,TRBV2,once,TRBJ1-5,CASRRGSNQPQHF,TGTGCCAGCAGACGAGGTAGCAATCAGCCCCAGCATTTT
TRBD2,TRBV3-1/TRBV3-2,-,TRBJ2-7,CASSQILAGEGEQYF,TGTGCCAGCAGCCAAATACTAGCGGGAGAGGGAGAGCAGTACTTC
TRBD2,TRBV10-3,-,TRBJ2-2,CAISRSGANTGELFF,TGTGCCATCAGTCGAAGCGGGGCTAACACCGGGGAGCTGTTTTTT
TRBD1,TRBV27,-,TRBJ2-1,CASSRTGGLPYNEQFF,TGTGCCAGCAGTCGGACAGGGGGACTCCCCTACAATGAGCAGTTCTTC
TRBD2,TRBV5-1,-,TRBJ2-7,CASSRATSGRPNEQYF,TGCGCCAGCAGCCGAGCGACTAGCGGGAGACCCAACGAGCAGTACTTC
-,TRBV7-8,-,TRBJ1-1,CASSWRTVMNTEAFF,TGTGCCAGCAGCTGGAGAACGGTTATGAACACTGAAGCTTTCTTT
-,TRBV20-1,many,TRBJ2-2,CSVTGTGELFF,TGCAGTGTTACGGGCACCGGGGAGCTGTTTTTT
TRBD1,TRBV5-4,-,TRBJ2-7,CASSRAGTGYEQYF,TGTGCCAGCAGCCGGGCAGGGACAGGTTACGAGCAGTACTTC
TRBD1,TRBV19,-,TRBJ1-5,CASSALRDRVNQPQHF,TGTGCCAGTAGTGCTCTCCGGGACAGGGTTAATCAGCCCCAGCATTTT
-,TRBV12-3/TRBV12-4,-,TRBJ2-1,CASTSASEDEQFF,TGTGCCAGCACCTCGGCTAGCGAGGATGAGCAGTTCTTC